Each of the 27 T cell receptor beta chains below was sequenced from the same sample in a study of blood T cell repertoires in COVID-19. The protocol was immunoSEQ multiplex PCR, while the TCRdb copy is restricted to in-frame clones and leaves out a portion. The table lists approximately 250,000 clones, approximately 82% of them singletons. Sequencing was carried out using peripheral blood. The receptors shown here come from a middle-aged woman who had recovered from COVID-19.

The CDR3 is CASSESSSGQAYYGYTF. CDR3 nucleotide sequence: TGTGCCAGCAGTGAATCTTCCTCGGGACAGGCGTACTATGGCTACACCTTC. This chain uses TRBV6-1 with TRBJ1-2, with 8 bases identical to TRBD1. CDR3 length: 17 residues. Germline trimming cut 2 bases from V and 3 bases from J; bases unmatched to any gene: 11. Germline V lookup: CDR1 MNHNS, CDR2 SASEGT.

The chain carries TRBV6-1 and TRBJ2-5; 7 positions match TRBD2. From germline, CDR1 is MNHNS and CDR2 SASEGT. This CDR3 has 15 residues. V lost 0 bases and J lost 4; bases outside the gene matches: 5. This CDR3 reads CASSEAQGGGETQYF. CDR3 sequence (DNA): TGTGCCAGCAGTGAAGCGCAGGGCGGGGGAGAGACCCAGTACTTC.

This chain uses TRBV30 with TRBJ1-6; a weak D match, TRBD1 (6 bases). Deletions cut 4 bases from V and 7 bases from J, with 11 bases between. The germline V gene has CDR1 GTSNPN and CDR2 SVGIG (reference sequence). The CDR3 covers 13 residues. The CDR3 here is CAWTGQPNSPLHF. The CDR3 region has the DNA TGTGCCTGGACAGGACAGCCCAATTCACCCCTCCACTTT.

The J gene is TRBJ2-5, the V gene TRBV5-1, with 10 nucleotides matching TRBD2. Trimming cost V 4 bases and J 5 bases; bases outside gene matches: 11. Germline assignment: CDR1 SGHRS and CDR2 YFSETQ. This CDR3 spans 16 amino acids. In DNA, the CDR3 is TGCGCCAGCAGCCCGAGGACTAGCGGAGTTATGGAGACCCAGTACTTC. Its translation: CASSPRTSGVMETQYF.

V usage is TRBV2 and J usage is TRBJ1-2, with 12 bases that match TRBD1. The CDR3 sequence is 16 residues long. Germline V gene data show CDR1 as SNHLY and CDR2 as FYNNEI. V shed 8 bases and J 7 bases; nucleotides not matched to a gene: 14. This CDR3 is CASQQGQGAFGRGYTF. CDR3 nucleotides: TGTGCCAGCCAACAGGGACAGGGGGCGTTTGGTCGTGGCTACACCTTC.

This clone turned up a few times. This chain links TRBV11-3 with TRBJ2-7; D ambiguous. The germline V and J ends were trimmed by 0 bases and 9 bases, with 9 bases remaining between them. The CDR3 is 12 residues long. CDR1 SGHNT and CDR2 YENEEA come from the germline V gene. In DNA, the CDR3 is TGTGCCAGCAGCTTAGATCCTTCCTGGCAGTACTTC. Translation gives CASSLDPSWQYF.

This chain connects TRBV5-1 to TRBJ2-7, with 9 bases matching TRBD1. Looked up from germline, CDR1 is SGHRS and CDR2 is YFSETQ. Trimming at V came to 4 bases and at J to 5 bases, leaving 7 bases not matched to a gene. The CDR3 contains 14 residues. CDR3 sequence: CASSLGTGWNEQYF. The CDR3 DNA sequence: TGCGCCAGCAGCCTCGGGACAGGGTGGAACGAGCAGTACTTC. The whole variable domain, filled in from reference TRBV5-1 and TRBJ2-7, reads KAGVTQTPRYLIKTRGQQVTLSCSPISGHRSVSWYQQTPGQGLQFLFEYFSETQRNKGNFPGRFSGRQFSNSRSEMNVSTLELGDSALYLCASSLGTGWNEQYFGPGTRLTVT.

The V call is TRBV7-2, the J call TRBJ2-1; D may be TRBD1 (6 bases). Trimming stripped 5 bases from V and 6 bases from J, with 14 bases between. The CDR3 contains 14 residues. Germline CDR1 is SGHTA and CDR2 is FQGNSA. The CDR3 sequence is CASSGNRDTNEQFF. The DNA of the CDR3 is TGTGCCAGCAGCGGGAACCGGGACACCAATGAGCAGTTCTTC.

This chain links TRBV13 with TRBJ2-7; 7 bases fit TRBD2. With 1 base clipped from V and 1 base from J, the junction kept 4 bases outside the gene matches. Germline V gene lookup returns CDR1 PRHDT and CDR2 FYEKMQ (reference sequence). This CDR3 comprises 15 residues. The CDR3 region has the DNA TGTGCCAGCAGCTTAGCCAGCGGGGCGTCCTACGAGCAGTACTTC. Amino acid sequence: CASSLASGASYEQYF.

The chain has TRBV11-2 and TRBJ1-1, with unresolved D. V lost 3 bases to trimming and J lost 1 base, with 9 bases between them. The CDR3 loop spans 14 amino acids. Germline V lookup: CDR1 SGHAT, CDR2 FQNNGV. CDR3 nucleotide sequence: TGTGCCAGCAGCTTGATGTTCGGGAACACTGAAGCTTTCTTT. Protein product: CASSLMFGNTEAFF.

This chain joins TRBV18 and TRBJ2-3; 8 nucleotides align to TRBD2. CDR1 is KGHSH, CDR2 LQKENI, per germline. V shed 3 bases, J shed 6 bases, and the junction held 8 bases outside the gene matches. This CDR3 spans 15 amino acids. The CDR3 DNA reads TGTGCCAGCTCACCGGCGGGGGGCTCTCCTGATACGCAGTATTTT. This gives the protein CASSPAGGSPDTQYF.

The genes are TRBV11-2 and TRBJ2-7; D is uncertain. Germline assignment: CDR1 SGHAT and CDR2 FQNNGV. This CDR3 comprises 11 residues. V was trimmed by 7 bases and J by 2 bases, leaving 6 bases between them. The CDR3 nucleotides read TGTGCCAGCATGTCTACCTACGAGCAGTACTTC. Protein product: CASMSTYEQYF.

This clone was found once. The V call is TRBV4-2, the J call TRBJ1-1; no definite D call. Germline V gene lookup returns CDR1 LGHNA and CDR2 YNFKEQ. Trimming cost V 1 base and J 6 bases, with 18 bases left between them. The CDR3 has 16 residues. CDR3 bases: TGTGCCAGCAGCCAAGGTCTAGGAGGCCATTACGCTGAAGCTTTCTTT. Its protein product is CASSQGLGGHYAEAFF.

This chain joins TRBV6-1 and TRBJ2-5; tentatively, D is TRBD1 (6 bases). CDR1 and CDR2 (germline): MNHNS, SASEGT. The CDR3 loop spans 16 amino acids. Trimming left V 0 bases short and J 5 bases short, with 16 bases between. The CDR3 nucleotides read TGTGCCAGCAGTGAAGCTGGCAGGGGATCCCCGGAGACCCAGTACTTC. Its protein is CASSEAGRGSPETQYF.

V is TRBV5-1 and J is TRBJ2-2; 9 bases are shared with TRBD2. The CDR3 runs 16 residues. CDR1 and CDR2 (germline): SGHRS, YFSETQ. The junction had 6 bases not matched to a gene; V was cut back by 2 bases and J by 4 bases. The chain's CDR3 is CASSLGRGGPTGELFF. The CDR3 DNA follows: TGCGCCAGCAGCTTAGGGCGGGGGGGGCCCACCGGGGAGCTGTTTTTT.

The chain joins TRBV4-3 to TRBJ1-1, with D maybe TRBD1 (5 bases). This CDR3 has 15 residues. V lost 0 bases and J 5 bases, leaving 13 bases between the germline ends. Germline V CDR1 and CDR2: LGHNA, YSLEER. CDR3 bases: TGCGCCAGCAGCCAAGAGTATACAGGAGGGACTGAAGCTTTCTTT. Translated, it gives CASSQEYTGGTEAFF.

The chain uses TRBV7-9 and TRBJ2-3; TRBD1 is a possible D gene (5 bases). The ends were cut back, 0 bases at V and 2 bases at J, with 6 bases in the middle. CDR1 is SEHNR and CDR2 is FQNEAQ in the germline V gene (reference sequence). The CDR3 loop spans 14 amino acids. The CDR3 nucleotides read TGTGCCAGCAGCTTAGCACAGGTCACAGATACGCAGTATTTT. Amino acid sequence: CASSLAQVTDTQYF.

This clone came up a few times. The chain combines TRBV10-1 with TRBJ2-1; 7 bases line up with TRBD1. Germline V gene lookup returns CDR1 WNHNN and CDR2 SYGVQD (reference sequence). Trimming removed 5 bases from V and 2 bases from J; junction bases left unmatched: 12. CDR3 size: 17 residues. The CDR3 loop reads CASSHKDRVSTYNEQFF. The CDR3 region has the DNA TGCGCCAGCAGTCATAAAGACAGGGTAAGCACCTACAATGAGCAGTTCTTC.

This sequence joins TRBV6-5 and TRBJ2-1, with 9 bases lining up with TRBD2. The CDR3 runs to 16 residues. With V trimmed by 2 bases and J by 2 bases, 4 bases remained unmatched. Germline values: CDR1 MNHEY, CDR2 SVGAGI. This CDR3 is CASSYMSGGPYNEQFF. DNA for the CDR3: TGTGCCAGCAGTTACATGAGCGGGGGGCCCTACAATGAGCAGTTCTTC.

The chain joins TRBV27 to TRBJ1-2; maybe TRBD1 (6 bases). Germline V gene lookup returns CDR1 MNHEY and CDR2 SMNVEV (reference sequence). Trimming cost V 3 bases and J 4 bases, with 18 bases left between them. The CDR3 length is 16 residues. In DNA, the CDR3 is TGTGCCAGCAGTTTCCTTTTTTCTGTAGGGGGCTATGGCTACACCTTC. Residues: CASSFLFSVGGYGYTF.

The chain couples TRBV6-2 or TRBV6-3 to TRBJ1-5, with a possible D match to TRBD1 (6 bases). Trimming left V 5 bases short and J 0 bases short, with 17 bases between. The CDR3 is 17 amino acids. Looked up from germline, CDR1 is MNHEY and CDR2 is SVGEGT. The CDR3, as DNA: TGTGCCAGCAGTGTTACAGGGTACGGCCTTAGCAATCAGCCCCAGCATTTT. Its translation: CASSVTGYGLSNQPQHF.

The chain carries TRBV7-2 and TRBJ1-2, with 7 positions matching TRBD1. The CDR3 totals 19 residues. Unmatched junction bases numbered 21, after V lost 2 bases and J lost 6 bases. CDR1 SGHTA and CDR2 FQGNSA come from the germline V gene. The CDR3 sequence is CASSLRLGWLVGGRDGYTF. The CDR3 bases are TGTGCCAGCAGCTTAAGACTTGGATGGTTGGTAGGGGGCAGGGATGGCTACACCTTC.

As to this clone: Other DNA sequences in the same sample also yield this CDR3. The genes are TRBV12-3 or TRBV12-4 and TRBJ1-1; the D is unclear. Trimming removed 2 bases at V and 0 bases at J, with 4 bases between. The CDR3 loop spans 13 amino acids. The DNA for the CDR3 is TGTGCCAGCAGTTTACAGGTGAACACTGAAGCTTTCTTT. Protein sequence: CASSLQVNTEAFF.

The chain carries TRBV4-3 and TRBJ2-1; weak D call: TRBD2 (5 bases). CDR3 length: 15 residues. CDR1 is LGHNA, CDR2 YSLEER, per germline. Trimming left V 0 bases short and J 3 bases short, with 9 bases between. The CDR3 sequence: CASSQDGEFYNEQFF. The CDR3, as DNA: TGCGCCAGCAGCCAAGACGGGGAGTTCTACAATGAGCAGTTCTTC.

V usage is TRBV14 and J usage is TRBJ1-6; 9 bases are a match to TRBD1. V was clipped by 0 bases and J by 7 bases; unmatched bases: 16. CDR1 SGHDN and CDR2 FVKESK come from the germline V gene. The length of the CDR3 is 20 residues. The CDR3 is CASSQDPGTGRFLDNSPLHF. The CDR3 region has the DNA TGTGCCAGCAGCCAAGACCCCGGGACAGGGAGGTTTTTGGACAATTCACCCCTCCACTTT.

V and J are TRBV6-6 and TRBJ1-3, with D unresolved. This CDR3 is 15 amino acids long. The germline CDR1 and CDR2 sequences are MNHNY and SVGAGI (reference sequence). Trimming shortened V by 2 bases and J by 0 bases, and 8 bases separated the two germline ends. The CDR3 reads CASSYEARSGNTIYF. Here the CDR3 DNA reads TGTGCCAGCAGTTACGAGGCCCGCTCTGGAAACACCATATATTTT.

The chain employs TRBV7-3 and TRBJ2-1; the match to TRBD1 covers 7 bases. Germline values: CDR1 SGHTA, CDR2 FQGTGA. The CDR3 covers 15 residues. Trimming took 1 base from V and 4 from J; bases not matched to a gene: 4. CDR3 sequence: CASSLNRDRYNEQFF. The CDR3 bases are TGTGCCAGCAGCTTAAATCGGGACAGATACAATGAGCAGTTCTTC.